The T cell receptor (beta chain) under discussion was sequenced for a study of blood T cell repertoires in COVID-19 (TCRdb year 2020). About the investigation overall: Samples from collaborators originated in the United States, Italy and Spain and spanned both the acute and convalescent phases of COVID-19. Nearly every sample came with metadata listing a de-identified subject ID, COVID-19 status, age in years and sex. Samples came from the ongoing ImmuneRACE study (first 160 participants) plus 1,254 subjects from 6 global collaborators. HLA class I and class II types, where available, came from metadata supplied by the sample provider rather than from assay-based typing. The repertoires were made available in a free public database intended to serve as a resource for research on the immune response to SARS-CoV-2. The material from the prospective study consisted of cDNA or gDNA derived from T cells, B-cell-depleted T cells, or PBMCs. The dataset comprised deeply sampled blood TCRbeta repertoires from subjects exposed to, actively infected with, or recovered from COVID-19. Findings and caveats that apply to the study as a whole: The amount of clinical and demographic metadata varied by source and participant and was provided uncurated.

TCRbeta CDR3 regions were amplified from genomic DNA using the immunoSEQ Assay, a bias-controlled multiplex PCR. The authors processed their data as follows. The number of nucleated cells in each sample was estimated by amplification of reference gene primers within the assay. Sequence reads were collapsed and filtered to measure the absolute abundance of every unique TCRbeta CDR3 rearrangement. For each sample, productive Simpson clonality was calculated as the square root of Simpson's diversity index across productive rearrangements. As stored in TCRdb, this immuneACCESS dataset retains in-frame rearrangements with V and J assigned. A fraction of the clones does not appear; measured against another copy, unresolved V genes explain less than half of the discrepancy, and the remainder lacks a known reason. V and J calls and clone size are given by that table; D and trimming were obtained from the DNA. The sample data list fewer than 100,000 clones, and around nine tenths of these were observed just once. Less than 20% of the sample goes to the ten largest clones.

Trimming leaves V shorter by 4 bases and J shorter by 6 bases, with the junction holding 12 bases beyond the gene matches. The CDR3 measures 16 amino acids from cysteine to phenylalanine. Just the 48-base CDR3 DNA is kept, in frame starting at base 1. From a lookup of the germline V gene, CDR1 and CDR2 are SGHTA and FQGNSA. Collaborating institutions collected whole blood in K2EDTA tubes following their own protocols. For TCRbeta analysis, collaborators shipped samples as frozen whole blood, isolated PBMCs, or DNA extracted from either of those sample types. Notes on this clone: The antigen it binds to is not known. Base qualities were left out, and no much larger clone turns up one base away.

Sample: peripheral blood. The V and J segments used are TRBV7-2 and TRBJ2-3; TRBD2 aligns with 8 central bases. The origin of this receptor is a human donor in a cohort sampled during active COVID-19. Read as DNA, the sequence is TGTGCCAGCAGCTCCCGTTCCGGGACTAGTCTGGATACGCAGTATTTT. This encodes CASSSRSGTSLDTQYF.